The 26 T cell receptor beta chains below all came from one sample that was sequenced in a study of identical twins' blood T cells. TCRdb reanalysed the 5' RACE reads using MiXCR and keeps one entry per CDR3 protein. The data show 350,000 to 450,000 distinct CDR3 sequences, approximately 30% seen once. Material: PBMCs. These receptors were collected from a woman aged 18-49 years in good health.

The chain uses TRBV5-1 and TRBJ2-3, with TRBD2 identical over 11 bases. J was trimmed by 2 bases and V by 4 bases; bases with no gene match: 18. From germline, CDR1 is SGHRS and CDR2 YFSETQ. CDR3 length: 20 amino acids. The CDR3 region has the DNA TGCGCCAGCAGCCGCCCGGGACTAGCGGTCAAAAGCAGTTCCACAGATACGCAGTATTTT. Protein sequence: CASSRPGLAVKSSSTDTQYF.

This clonotype was seen only once. This chain joins TRBV11-2 and TRBJ2-2; a weak D match, TRBD2 (5 bases). CDR3 size: 14 residues. V lost 2 bases and J lost 7, with 11 bases in between. Germline V lookup: CDR1 SGHAT, CDR2 FQNNGV. The CDR3 here is CASSLFPTSGELFF. The CDR3 DNA is TGTGCCAGCAGCTTATTTCCTACTAGCGGGGAGCTGTTTTTT.

This clonotype occurred many times. V gene TRBV2 combines with J gene TRBJ1-2; a weak D match, TRBD1 (5 bases). V was clipped by 4 bases and J by 0 bases, with 9 bases between them. This CDR3 comprises 14 residues. The germline V gene encodes CDR1 SNHLY and CDR2 FYNNEI. CDR3 loop: CASSGSGTNYGYTF. CDR3 coding DNA: TGTGCCAGCAGTGGGTCAGGGACTAACTATGGCTACACCTTC.

The chain recombines TRBV7-6 with TRBJ2-2, with 8 bases identical to TRBD2. V lost 3 bases to trimming and J lost 5 bases; unmatched junction nucleotides: 5. Germline V gives CDR1 SGHVS, CDR2 FNYEAQ. CDR3 size: 15 residues. CDR3 in amino acids: CASSFWTSRTGELFF. CDR3 DNA: TGTGCCAGCAGCTTCTGGACTAGCAGAACCGGGGAGCTGTTTTTT. The variable domain in full, completed from reference TRBV7-6 and TRBJ2-2, reads GAGVSQSPRYKVTKRGQDVALRCDPISGHVSLYWYRQALGQGPEFLTYFNYEAQQDKSGLPNDRFSAERPEGSISTLTIQRTEQRDSAMYRCASSFWTSRTGELFFGEGSRLTVL.

The chain is built from TRBV2 and TRBJ2-1; 8 positions agree with TRBD2. The ends lost 1 base at V and 7 bases at J; junction bases unmatched: 6. The CDR3 is made up of 15 amino acids. Germline CDR1 reads SNHLY; CDR2 reads FYNNEI. The CDR3 spells CASSEERGLSNEQFF. For the CDR3, the DNA is TGTGCCAGCAGTGAAGAGCGGGGGTTATCAAATGAGCAGTTCTTC.

V is TRBV6-2 or TRBV6-3 and J is TRBJ1-5, with D unclear. The germline V and J ends were trimmed by 0 bases and 6 bases, with 12 bases remaining between them. Germline V lookup: CDR1 MNHEY, CDR2 SVGEGT. The CDR3 runs 15 residues. The CDR3 bases are TGTGCCAGCAGTTACTCCTCAGCGGGCGGTCAGCCCCAGCATTTT. It translates to CASSYSSAGGQPQHF.

This clonotype was seen more than once but under ten times. The chain links TRBV6-6 to TRBJ2-2; D is unresolved. CDR1 is MNHNY and CDR2 is SVGAGI in the germline V gene (reference sequence). V was pared by 5 bases and J by 3 bases, with 10 bases between. The CDR3 is made up of 14 amino acids. This chain's CDR3 is CASSREADTGELFF. The CDR3 DNA reads as TGTGCCAGCAGTCGAGAGGCGGACACCGGGGAGCTGTTTTTT.

This chain connects TRBV20-1 to TRBJ2-3; 8 nucleotides agree with TRBD2. Germline lookup yields CDR1 DFQATT and CDR2 SNEGSKA (reference sequence). The CDR3 has 15 amino acids. The ends lost 1 base at V and 1 base at J; junction bases unmatched: 4. The CDR3 DNA reads TGCAGTGCTAGAGGGGTACTAGCGGGCACAGATACGCAGTATTTT. Encoded protein: CSARGVLAGTDTQYF.

This clonotype has just one count. V usage is TRBV20-1 and J usage is TRBJ2-3, with D possibly matching TRBD2 (6 bases). V was clipped by 6 bases and J by 8 bases, with 12 bases between them. The CDR3 length is 11 residues. Germline V gives CDR1 DFQATT, CDR2 SNEGSKA (reference sequence). The CDR3 bases are TGCAGTGCCGGGACTGGCCGTACGCAGTATTTT. Its protein product is CSAGTGRTQYF.

A few counts support this clonotype. The J gene is TRBJ1-1, the V gene TRBV2, with unresolved D. V was cut by 2 bases and J by 4 bases, with 5 bases left in between. Germline V lookup: CDR1 SNHLY, CDR2 FYNNEI. The CDR3 runs 12 residues. The CDR3 nucleotides read TGTGCCAGCAGTGAATTTACCACTGAAGCTTTCTTT. Its protein is CASSEFTTEAFF.

This sequence joins TRBV3-1 and TRBJ1-1; D is unresolved. There are 11 residues in the CDR3. Germline V CDR1 and CDR2: LGHDT, YNNKEL (reference sequence). V lost 6 bases to trimming and J lost 8 bases, with 10 bases between them. The CDR3 sequence: CASSQASEAFF. DNA of the CDR3: TGTGCCAGCAGTCAGGCCAGCGAAGCTTTCTTT.

This clonotype was seen only a few times. The J gene is TRBJ2-2, the V gene TRBV20-1; D is undetermined. The V end lost 0 bases, the J end lost 0 bases, and 8 bases lay between the germline ends. The CDR3 is 15 amino acids. Germline CDR1 DFQATT, CDR2 SNEGSKA (reference sequence). CDR3 in DNA: TGCAGTGCTAGAGATCCCAGCGCGAACACCGGGGAGCTGTTTTTT. Residues: CSARDPSANTGELFF.

This clonotype was seen many times. This chain uses TRBV29-1 with TRBJ1-1; maybe TRBD1 (5 bases). The CDR3 has 13 residues. CDR1 and CDR2 from the germline V gene are SQVTM and ANQGSEA. Trimming took 5 bases from V and 5 from J, leaving 15 bases between them. The CDR3 DNA sequence: TGCAGCGTTATGGACATTTTGGGGACTGAAGCTTTCTTT. Amino acids: CSVMDILGTEAFF.

This chain links TRBV29-1 with TRBJ1-2; the D is unclear. There are 11 residues in the CDR3. The germline CDR1 and CDR2 sequences are SQVTM and ANQGSEA. CDR3 protein: CIGQANYGYTF. Here the CDR3 DNA reads TGCATAGGCCAGGCAAACTATGGCTACACCTTC.

The table lists this clonotype with many counts. This chain joins TRBV29-1 and TRBJ1-2; D unclear. The CDR3 is made up of 12 amino acids. With 4 bases removed from V and 3 bases from J, the gap between germline ends came to 9 bases. In germline, CDR1 is SQVTM, CDR2 ANQGSEA. CDR3 sequence: CSVGYGDYGYTF. The CDR3 DNA is TGCAGCGTTGGTTACGGGGACTATGGCTACACCTTC.

This clonotype has a handful of counts. The V call is TRBV10-3, the J call TRBJ2-7; 10 bases fit TRBD2. The CDR3 covers 18 residues. From germline, CDR1 is ENHRY and CDR2 SYGVKD. Trimming cost V 0 bases and J 3 bases; bases outside gene matches: 11. CDR3 DNA sequence: TGTGCCATCAGTGAGTCCGGTCTCAGCGGGAGGGCCAACTACGAGCAGTACTTC. This translates into CAISESGLSGRANYEQYF.

V gene TRBV6-1 combines with J gene TRBJ2-2; 9 bases map to TRBD1. Germline CDR1 reads MNHNS; CDR2 reads SASEGT. Losses at the gene ends were 1 base for V and 7 bases for J; bases not matched to a gene: 4. The CDR3 is made up of 15 amino acids. CDR3 sequence (DNA): TGTGCCAGCAGTGAAGACAGGGGGCTGGACGGGGAGCTGTTTTTT. This encodes CASSEDRGLDGELFF.

This clonotype was found a few times. The chain combines TRBV3-1 with TRBJ2-3; the D gene is possibly TRBD2 (5 bases). The CDR3 contains 15 residues. Germline V gives CDR1 LGHDT, CDR2 YNNKEL (reference sequence). V lost 1 base to trimming and J lost 5 bases, with 13 bases between them. CDR3 region: CASSQVGAVLDTQYF. The CDR3 DNA follows: TGTGCCAGCAGCCAAGTGGGAGCGGTACTAGATACGCAGTATTTT.

The chain joins TRBV12-3 or TRBV12-4 to TRBJ1-1; D is unclear. The CDR3 is made up of 12 amino acids. V gave up 7 bases and J gave up 6 bases, with 12 bases separating them. In DNA form, the CDR3 reads TGTGCCAGCAACCAAGGGCGGCCTGAAGCTTTCTTT. Protein: CASNQGRPEAFF.

This clonotype was detected a few times. The chain is built from TRBV27 and TRBJ1-1, with TRBD1 identical over 9 bases. The CDR3 loop spans 14 amino acids. V shed 6 bases, J shed 4 bases, and the junction held 6 bases outside the gene matches. CDR1 MNHEY and CDR2 SMNVEV come from the germline V gene (reference sequence). The CDR3 protein is CASRGLDRGTEAFF. The CDR3 DNA follows: TGTGCCAGCAGGGGTTTGGACAGGGGCACTGAAGCTTTCTTT.

This clonotype was found many times. The chain combines TRBV6-6 with TRBJ1-3, with 10 bases that match TRBD1. CDR1 and CDR2 (germline): MNHNY, SVGAGI (reference sequence). The CDR3 covers 15 residues. The ends lost 6 bases at V and 4 bases at J; junction bases unmatched: 6. The CDR3: CASSRDRGLGNTIYF. The CDR3 DNA sequence: TGTGCCAGCAGCCGTGACAGGGGGCTAGGAAACACCATATATTTT.

This chain links TRBV30 with TRBJ2-1, with D possibly TRBD2 on 7 matching bases. V lost 4 bases and J lost 3, with 13 bases in between. Per the germline V gene, CDR1 is GTSNPN and CDR2 is SVGIG (reference sequence). This CDR3 is built from 14 residues. CDR3 bases: TGTGCCTGGAACAGGGACTACTACTACAATGAGCAGTTCTTC. Encoded protein: CAWNRDYYYNEQFF.

There are a few counts of this clonotype. The gene calls are TRBV6-6 and TRBJ2-7, with D perhaps matching TRBD1 or TRBD2 (5 bases each). Deletions cut 0 bases from V and 5 bases from J, with 17 bases between. CDR1 and CDR2 (germline): MNHNY, SVGAGI (reference sequence). The CDR3 length is 16 residues. CDR3 region: CASSYSWDGPGDEQYF. The CDR3 DNA is TGTGCCAGCAGTTACTCATGGGACGGACCTGGGGACGAGCAGTACTTC.

The chain joins TRBV12-3 or TRBV12-4 to TRBJ2-7, with TRBD2 identical over 13 bases. V shed 4 bases, J shed 4 bases, and the junction held 4 bases outside the gene matches. The length of the CDR3 is 15 residues. The CDR3 DNA follows: TGTGCCAGCAGTTCCCGACTAGCGGGGGGTTACGAGCAGTACTTC. This encodes CASSSRLAGGYEQYF.

This clonotype was seen only a few times. The chain has TRBV5-1 and TRBJ1-1; no clear D gene. V shed 4 bases and J shed 1 base, with 8 bases lying between them. Germline CDR1 SGHRS, CDR2 YFSETQ. The CDR3 has 13 amino acids. The DNA for the CDR3 is TGCGCCAGCAGCATTATACAGAACACTGAAGCTTTCTTT. Its translation is CASSIIQNTEAFF.

Concerning this clonotype: A read error may explain this, as a much larger clone is one base away. The rearrangement uses TRBV2 and TRBJ2-1; D is unresolved. V shed 3 bases and J shed 6 bases, with 15 bases lying between them. Germline CDR1 and CDR2: SNHLY and FYNNEI. The CDR3 consists of 15 residues. The CDR3: CASSDLGRTCNEQFF. CDR3 DNA: TGTGCCAGCAGTGATTTAGGCAGAACCTGCAATGAGCAGTTCTTC. The complete variable domain, with remaining parts taken from reference TRBV2 and TRBJ2-1, reads EPEVTQTPSHQVTQMGQEVILRCVPISNHLYFYWYRQILGQKVEFLVSFYNNEISEKSEIFDDQFSVERPDGSNFTLKIRSTKLEDSAMYFCASSDLGRTCNEQFFGPGTRLTVL.